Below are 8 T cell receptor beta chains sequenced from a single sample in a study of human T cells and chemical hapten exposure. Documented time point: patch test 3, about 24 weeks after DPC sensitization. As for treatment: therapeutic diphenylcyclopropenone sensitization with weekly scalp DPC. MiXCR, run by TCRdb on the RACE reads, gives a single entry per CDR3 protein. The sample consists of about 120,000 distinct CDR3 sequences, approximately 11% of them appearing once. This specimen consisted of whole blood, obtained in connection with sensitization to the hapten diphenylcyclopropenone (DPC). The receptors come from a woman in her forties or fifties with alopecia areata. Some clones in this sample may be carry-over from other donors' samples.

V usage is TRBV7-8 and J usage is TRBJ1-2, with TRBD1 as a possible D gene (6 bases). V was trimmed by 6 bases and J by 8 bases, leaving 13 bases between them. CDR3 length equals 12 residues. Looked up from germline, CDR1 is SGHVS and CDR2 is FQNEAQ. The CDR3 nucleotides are TGTGCCAGCAGTCCGGACAGAGAGGGCTACACCTTC. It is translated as CASSPDREGYTF.

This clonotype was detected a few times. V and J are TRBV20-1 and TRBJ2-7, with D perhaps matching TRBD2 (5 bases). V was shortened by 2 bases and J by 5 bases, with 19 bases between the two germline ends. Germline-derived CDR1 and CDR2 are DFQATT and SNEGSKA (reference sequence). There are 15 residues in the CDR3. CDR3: CSARSASRGVHEQYF. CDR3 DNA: TGCAGTGCTAGATCAGCCTCACGGGGAGTGCACGAGCAGTACTTC.

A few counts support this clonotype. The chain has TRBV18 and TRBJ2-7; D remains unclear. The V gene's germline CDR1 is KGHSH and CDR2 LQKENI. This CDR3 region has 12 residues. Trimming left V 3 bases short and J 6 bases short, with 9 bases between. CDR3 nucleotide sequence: TGTGCCAGCTCACCGAAGCCGGGCGAGCAGTACTTC. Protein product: CASSPKPGEQYF.

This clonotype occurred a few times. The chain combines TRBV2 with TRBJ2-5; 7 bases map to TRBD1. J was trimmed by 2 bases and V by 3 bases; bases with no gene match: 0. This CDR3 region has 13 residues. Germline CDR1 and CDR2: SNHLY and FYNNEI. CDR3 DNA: TGTGCCAGCAGTGAGGGACAGCAAGAGACCCAGTACTTC. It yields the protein CASSEGQQETQYF.

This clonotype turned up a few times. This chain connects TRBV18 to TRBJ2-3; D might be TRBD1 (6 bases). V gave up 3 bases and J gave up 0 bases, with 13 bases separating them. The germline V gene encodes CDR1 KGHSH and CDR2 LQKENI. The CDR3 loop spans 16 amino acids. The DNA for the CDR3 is TGTGCCAGCTCACCGCAGGGGACCCGAAGCACAGATACGCAGTATTTT. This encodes CASSPQGTRSTDTQYF. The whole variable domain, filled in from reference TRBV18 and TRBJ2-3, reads NAGVMQNPRHLVRRRGQEARLRCSPMKGHSHVYWYRQLPEEGLKFMVYLQKENIIDESGMPKERFSAEFPKEGPSILRIQQVVRGDSAAYFCASSPQGTRSTDTQYFGPGTRLTVL.

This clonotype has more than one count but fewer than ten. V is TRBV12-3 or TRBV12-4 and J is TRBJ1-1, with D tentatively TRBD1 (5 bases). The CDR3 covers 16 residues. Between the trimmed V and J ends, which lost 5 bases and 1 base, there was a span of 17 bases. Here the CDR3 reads CASSIWGDSRNTEAFF. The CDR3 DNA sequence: TGTGCCAGCAGTATTTGGGGGGATTCTCGGAACACTGAAGCTTTCTTT.

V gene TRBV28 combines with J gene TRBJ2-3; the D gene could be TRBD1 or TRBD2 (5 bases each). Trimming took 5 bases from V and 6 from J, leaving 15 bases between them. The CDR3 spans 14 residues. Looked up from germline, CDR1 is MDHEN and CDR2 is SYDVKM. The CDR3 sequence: CASSPGTLGDTQYF. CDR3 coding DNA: TGTGCCAGCAGTCCCGGGACCCTTGGGGATACGCAGTATTTT.

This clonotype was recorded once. CDR3 sequence reads: CSVGDTTDEQYF. CDR3 sequence (DNA): TGCAGCGTGGGGGACACCACCGACGAGCAGTACTTC. The rearrangement links TRBV29-1 to TRBJ2-7; a possible D gene is TRBD1 (6 bases). V shed 6 bases and J shed 5 bases, with 14 bases lying between them. CDR1 and CDR2 (germline): SQVTM, ANQGSEA. The CDR3 sequence is 12 residues long.